The 14 T cell receptor beta chains below were found in one sample sequenced in a study of shared clonotypes between healthy human individuals. Clones were read by immunoSEQ multiplex PCR, and TCRdb kept only the in-frame ones, dropping some. The data show roughly 700,000 clones, under 80% seen once. Material for sequencing was memory CD4+ T cells sorted from blood. Subset given: CD45RA-negative fraction. Source of these receptors: a woman in her 30s in good health.

The chain combines TRBV4-1 with TRBJ1-2; D unresolved. Germline V lookup: CDR1 MGHRA, CDR2 YSYEKL. V lost 3 bases and J 7 bases, leaving 15 bases between the germline ends. CDR3 length: 14 amino acids. The CDR3 loop reads CASSHPIRDGGYTF. CDR3 coding DNA: TGCGCCAGCAGCCATCCAATCCGTGATGGTGGCTACACCTTC.

The chain uses TRBV27 and TRBJ2-1; D call uncertain. V was clipped by 2 bases and J by 0 bases, with 11 bases between them. CDR1 MNHEY and CDR2 SMNVEV come from the germline V gene (reference sequence). This CDR3 comprises 16 residues. The CDR3 loop reads CASSLLLVSSYNEQFF. The CDR3 DNA follows: TGTGCCAGCAGTTTACTCTTGGTCAGCTCCTACAATGAGCAGTTCTTC.

This sequence joins TRBV19 and TRBJ1-5; D possibly corresponds to TRBD1 (6 bases). CDR3 length: 14 residues. V shed 5 bases and J shed 9 bases, with 17 bases lying between them. Germline V lookup: CDR1 LNHDA, CDR2 SQIVND (reference sequence). The CDR3 region has the DNA TGTGCCAGTAGTGAGGGACACCGGTGGAGGCCCCAGCATTTT. Amino acids: CASSEGHRWRPQHF.

The chain is built from TRBV18 and TRBJ1-5; D may be TRBD1 (5 bases). The CDR3 contains 14 residues. The V gene lost 6 bases and the J gene lost 4 bases, with 13 bases spanning the gap. Looked up from germline, CDR1 is KGHSH and CDR2 is LQKENI. The CDR3 here is CASSGRGGNQPQHF. DNA of the CDR3: TGTGCCAGCTCTGGCCGGGGGGGAAATCAGCCCCAGCATTTT.

The table lists this clone with a few counts. J is TRBJ1-5 and V is TRBV6-5, with D tentatively TRBD1 (6 bases). Per the germline V gene, CDR1 is MNHEY and CDR2 is SVGAGI. This CDR3 spans 14 amino acids. V gave up 6 bases and J gave up 3 bases, with 12 bases separating them. The CDR3 is CASRFTGSNQPQHF. The CDR3 DNA is TGTGCCAGCAGATTTACAGGGTCCAATCAGCCCCAGCATTTT.

The gene calls are TRBV28 and TRBJ1-3, with a possible D match to TRBD1 (6 bases). The V end lost 5 bases, the J end lost 6 bases, and 17 bases lay between the germline ends. The germline gives CDR1 MDHEN, CDR2 SYDVKM. CDR3 length: 15 residues. This CDR3 is CASSKPGGGSNTIYF. The CDR3 region has the DNA TGTGCCAGCAGTAAACCGGGAGGGGGTTCAAACACCATATATTTT.

The chain links TRBV13 to TRBJ2-5; tentatively, D is TRBD2 (5 bases). Germline values: CDR1 PRHDT, CDR2 FYEKMQ (reference sequence). V dropped 7 bases and J dropped 10 bases, with 25 bases sitting between them. The CDR3 contains 15 residues. CDR3 residues: CASTFRNTIAGGQYF. The CDR3 DNA sequence: TGTGCCAGCACCTTCCGAAACACCATCGCAGGAGGCCAGTACTTC.

The V and J genes are TRBV7-8 and TRBJ2-7; 8 nucleotides agree with TRBD2. J was trimmed by 7 bases and V by 6 bases; bases with no gene match: 14. Per the germline V gene, CDR1 is SGHVS and CDR2 is FQNEAQ. This CDR3 is 15 amino acids long. CDR3 nucleotides: TGTGCCAGCAGACCGCGGGGGGCGCAACTTTCAGAGCAGTACTTC. This codes for CASRPRGAQLSEQYF.

This clone was seen more than once but under ten times. This chain uses TRBV7-3 with TRBJ1-1; D is unresolved. The germline CDR1 and CDR2 sequences are SGHTA and FQGTGA. V lost 3 bases, J lost 2 bases, and 4 bases lay in between. This CDR3 spans 12 amino acids. In nucleotides, the CDR3 is TGTGCCAGCAGCTTGGAAAACACTGAAGCTTTCTTT. It is translated as CASSLENTEAFF. The whole variable domain, remainder taken from reference TRBV7-3 and TRBJ1-1, is GAGVSQTPSNKVTEKGKYVELRCDPISGHTALYWYRQSLGQGPEFLIYFQGTGAADDSGLPNDRFFAVRPEGSVSTLKIQRTERGDSAVYLCASSLENTEAFFGQGTRLTVV.

The chain recombines TRBV5-5 with TRBJ2-5, with 11 bases that match TRBD1. The CDR3 consists of 16 residues. V lost 6 bases to trimming and J lost 4 bases; unmatched junction nucleotides: 11. Germline V lookup: CDR1 SGHKS, CDR2 YYEKEE (reference sequence). CDR3 sequence reads: CASNKGQGVGGETQYF. CDR3 DNA sequence: TGTGCCAGCAACAAGGGACAGGGGGTTGGAGGAGAGACCCAGTACTTC.

V and J are TRBV7-2 and TRBJ2-2; 13 nucleotides align to TRBD2. This CDR3 comprises 16 residues. V dropped 1 base and J dropped 6; count of bases not matched to a gene: 2. Germline CDR1 and CDR2: SGHTA and FQGNSA. The CDR3 here is CASSLGGLAGAGELFF. The CDR3 nucleotides read TGTGCCAGCAGCTTAGGTGGACTAGCGGGAGCCGGGGAGCTGTTTTTT.

Only one count was recorded for this clone. The chain links TRBV27 to TRBJ2-7; D is possibly TRBD2 (5 bases). V lost 0 bases and J 1 base, leaving 13 bases between the germline ends. The germline gives CDR1 MNHEY, CDR2 SMNVEV (reference sequence). CDR3 length: 16 residues. The CDR3 nucleotides are TGTGCCAGCAGTTTATCGGGTTTACCGGGATCCTACGAGCAGTACTTC. It is translated as CASSLSGLPGSYEQYF.

The gene calls are TRBV7-9 and TRBJ2-1; 13 nucleotides agree with TRBD2. CDR1 is SEHNR and CDR2 is FQNEAQ in the germline V gene (reference sequence). The CDR3 extends over 18 amino acids. The junction had 14 bases not matched to a gene; V was cut back by 4 bases and J by 8 bases. CDR3 region: CASSSWGLAGPPGDEQFF. CDR3 coding DNA: TGTGCCAGCAGCTCATGGGGACTAGCGGGACCTCCCGGGGATGAGCAGTTCTTC. The variable domain in full, completed from reference TRBV7-9 and TRBJ2-1, reads DTGVSQNPRHKITKRGQNVTFRCDPISEHNRLYWYRQTLGQGPEFLTYFQNEAQLEKSRLLSDRFSAERPKGSFSTLEIQRTEQGDSAMYLCASSSWGLAGPPGDEQFFGPGTRLTVL.

Of note for this clone: Within the sample, other DNA sequences also encode this same CDR3. The chain couples TRBV28 to TRBJ2-7; 8 bases match TRBD2. The CDR3 contains 14 residues. Trimming removed 2 bases from V and 4 bases from J; junction bases left unmatched: 4. Germline lookup yields CDR1 MDHEN and CDR2 SYDVKM. The DNA for the CDR3 is TGTGCCAGCAGTTTAGCGGGAGGATTTTACGAGCAGTACTTC. Its protein is CASSLAGGFYEQYF.